This paragraph covers one TCR beta chain sequence. From the germline J gene comes the end of the CDR3, since the read stops 3 residues before it. This specimen belongs to a study of T cells in women clearing cervical HPV infection. The assay was immunoSEQ multiplex PCR, and TCRdb's table has in-frame clones only and misses some. This sample's table has about 24,000 clones. Germline assignment: CDR1 GTSNPN and CDR2 SVGIG (reference sequence). The CDR3 totals 15 residues. This receptor was obtained from a woman aged 18 to 75 with a cervical HPV16 infection that either progressed to CIN3+ or cleared (not recorded which). The chain is built from TRBV30 and TRBJ2-2; D might be TRBD1 (5 bases). The sequenced sample was blood buffy coat. CDR3 residues: CAWSGNQGGDSPLFF. The DNA read from the CDR3 is TGTGCCTGGAGTGGGAACCAGGGTGGCGATTCACCG.